The clone carrying this T cell receptor (beta chain) was found a few times. No antigen is known for it. TCRdb used MiXCR to reprocess the 5' RACE reads, holding one entry per CDR3 protein. The table shows under 300,000 distinct CDR3 sequences, with less than 9.5% occurring only once. This record comes from a study of T-cell memory formation after mild COVID-19. This CDR3 is built from 16 residues. Germline trimming cut 1 base from V and 5 bases from J; bases unmatched to any gene: 7. CDR1 is SGHTA and CDR2 is FQGTGA in the germline V gene. General study results and limits: The CD4+ clones that contracted clustered mainly within CM and EM, and the CD8+ clones concentrated in EMRA. The pre-infection memory compartment contained some responding clones, suggesting cross-reactive memory joined.

The sequenced sample was PBMCs or a T cell subset sorted from them (not recorded which). The J gene is TRBJ2-1, the V gene TRBV7-3; 8 positions match TRBD1. This TCR was sampled from a man aged 18 to 30 who had mild COVID-19 (a few samples of this study predate the infection). Cell type and time point are not known. CDR3 nucleotide sequence: TGTGCCAGCAGCTTAAGGCAGGGGGCGGGGAACAATGAGCAGTTCTTC. It codes for CASSLRQGAGNNEQFF.